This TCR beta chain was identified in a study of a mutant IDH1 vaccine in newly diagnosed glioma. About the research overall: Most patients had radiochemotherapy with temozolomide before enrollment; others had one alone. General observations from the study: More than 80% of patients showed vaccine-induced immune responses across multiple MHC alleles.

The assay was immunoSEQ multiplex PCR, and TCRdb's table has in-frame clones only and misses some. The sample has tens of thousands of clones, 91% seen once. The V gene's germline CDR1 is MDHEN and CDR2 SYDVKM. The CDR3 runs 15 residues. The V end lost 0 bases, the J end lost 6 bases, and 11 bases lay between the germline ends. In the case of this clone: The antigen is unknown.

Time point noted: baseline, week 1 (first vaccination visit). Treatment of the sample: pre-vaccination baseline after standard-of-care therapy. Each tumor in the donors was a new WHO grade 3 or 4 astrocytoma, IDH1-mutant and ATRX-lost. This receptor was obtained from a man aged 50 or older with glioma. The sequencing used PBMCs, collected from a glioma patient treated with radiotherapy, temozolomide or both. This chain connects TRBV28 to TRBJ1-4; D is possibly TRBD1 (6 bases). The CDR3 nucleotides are TGTGCCAGCAGTTTATGGGGGGCGAGTGATGAAAAACTGTTTTTT. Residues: CASSLWGASDEKLFF.